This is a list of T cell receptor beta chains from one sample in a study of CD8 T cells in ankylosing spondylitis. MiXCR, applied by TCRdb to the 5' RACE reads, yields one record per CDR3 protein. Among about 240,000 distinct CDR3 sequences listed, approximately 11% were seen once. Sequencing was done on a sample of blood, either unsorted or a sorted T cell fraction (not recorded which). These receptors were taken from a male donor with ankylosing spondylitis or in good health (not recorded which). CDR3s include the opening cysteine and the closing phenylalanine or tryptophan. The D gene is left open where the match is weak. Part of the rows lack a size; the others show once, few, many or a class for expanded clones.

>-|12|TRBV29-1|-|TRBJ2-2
TGCAGCGTTGGTCGGAGCACCGGGGAGCTGTTTTTT
CSVGRSTGELFF
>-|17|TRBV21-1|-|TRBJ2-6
TGTGCCAGCAGCAATCCATCCGCGGGCTCTGGGGCCAACGTCCTGACTTTC
CASSNPSAGSGANVLTF
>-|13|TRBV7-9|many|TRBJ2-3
TGTGCCAGTTGGGACTCTTTCACAGATACGCAGTATTTT
CASWDSFTDTQYF
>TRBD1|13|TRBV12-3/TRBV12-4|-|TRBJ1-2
TGTGCCAGCAGTCGGACAGGGCGGTTTGGCTACACCTTC
CASSRTGRFGYTF
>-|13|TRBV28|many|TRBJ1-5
TGTGCCAGCAGTTTAGACAGTGATCAGCCCCAGCATTTT
CASSLDSDQPQHF
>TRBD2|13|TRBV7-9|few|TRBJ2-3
TGTGCCAGCACCAGGGACTATTCAGATACGCAGTATTTT
CASTRDYSDTQYF
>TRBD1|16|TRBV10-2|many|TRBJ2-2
TGCGCCAGCAGTGAGGGCACAGGGGATCCCCCCGGGGAGCTGTTTTTT
CASSEGTGDPPGELFF
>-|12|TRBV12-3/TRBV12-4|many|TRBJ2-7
TGTTCTCCCGGGCCAGGGGCGTACGAGCAGTACTTC
CSPGPGAYEQYF
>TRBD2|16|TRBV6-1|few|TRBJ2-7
TGTGCCAGCAGTGAAGCGAGACTAGCGGGACTGTACGAGCAGTACTTC
CASSEARLAGLYEQYF
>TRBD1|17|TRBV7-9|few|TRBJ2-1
TGTGCCAGCAGCTTAAGCCCAGACAGGGGGACCTACAATGAGCAGTTCTTC
CASSLSPDRGTYNEQFF
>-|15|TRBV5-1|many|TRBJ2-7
TGCGCCAGCAGCTTGGCAGGTAGCGCGACCCTCGAGCAGTACTTC
CASSLAGSATLEQYF
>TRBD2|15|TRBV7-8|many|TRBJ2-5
TGTGCCAGCAGCTTAGGGACTAGCGGGAAAGAGACCCAGTACTTC
CASSLGTSGKETQYF
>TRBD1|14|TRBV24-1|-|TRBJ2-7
TGTGCCACCAGTGAGGACAGGGGAGGGAACGAGCAGTACTTC
CATSEDRGGNEQYF
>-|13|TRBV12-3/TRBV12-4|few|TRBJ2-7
TGTGCCAGCAGTCCCGGGATTTCATACGAGCAGTACTTC
CASSPGISYEQYF
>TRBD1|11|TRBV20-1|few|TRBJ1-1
TGCAGTGCTATTGGACAGGGGGAAGCTTTCTTT
CSAIGQGEAFF
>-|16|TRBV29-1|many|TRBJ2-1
TGCAGCGTTGAAAAAATGGCCAGGGTTTTACACAATGAGCAGTTCTTC
CSVEKMARVLHNEQFF
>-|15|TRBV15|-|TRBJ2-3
TGTGCCACCAGCAGAGATCGGGTGGCCACGAATACGCAGTATTTT
CATSRDRVATNTQYF
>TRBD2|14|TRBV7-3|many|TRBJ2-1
TGTGCCAGCAGCGACACTAGCGTAGGTCATGAGCAGTTCTTC
CASSDTSVGHEQFF
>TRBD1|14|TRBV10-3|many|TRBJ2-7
TGTGCCATCAGTGCAGACAGGGAAGTATACGAGCAGTACTTC
CAISADREVYEQYF
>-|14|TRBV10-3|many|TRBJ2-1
TGTGCCATCAGTGAAGGCGGCGGTAACAATGAGCAGTTCTTC
CAISEGGGNNEQFF
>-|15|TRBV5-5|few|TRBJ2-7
TGTGCCAGCAGCTTGGAGGGCCCGGGGTTCTACGAGCAGTACTTC
CASSLEGPGFYEQYF
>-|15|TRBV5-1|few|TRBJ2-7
TGCGCCAGCAGCTTGGGGGAGAGCGGGTCCTACGAGCAGTACTTC
CASSLGESGSYEQYF
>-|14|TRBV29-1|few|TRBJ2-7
TGCAGCGTTGAAGGGTGGGGCGGATCCTACGAGCAGTACTTC
CSVEGWGGSYEQYF
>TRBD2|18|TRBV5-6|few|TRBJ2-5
TGTGCCAGCAACCCACTAGCGGGGGGGCCTCTCACTGGAGAGACCCAGTACTTC
CASNPLAGGPLTGETQYF
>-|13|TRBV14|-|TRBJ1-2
TGTGCCAGCAGCGAGACACTAAACTATGGCTACACCTTC
CASSETLNYGYTF
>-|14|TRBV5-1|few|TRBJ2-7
TGCGCCAGCAGCTTGGAGCCCGGGGAAGGCGAGCAGTACTTC
CASSLEPGEGEQYF
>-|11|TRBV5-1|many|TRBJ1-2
TGCGCCAGCAGCTCGTCATATGGCTACACCTTC
CASSSSYGYTF
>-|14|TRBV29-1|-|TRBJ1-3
TGCAGCGTTGTGGGAGGGAGATCTGGAAACACCATATATTTT
CSVVGGRSGNTIYF
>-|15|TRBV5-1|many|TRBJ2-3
TGCGCCAGCAGCTTGGAACAGTCTAGCACAGATACGCAGTATTTT
CASSLEQSSTDTQYF
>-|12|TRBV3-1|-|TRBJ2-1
TGTGCCAGCAGGGACCATCACAATGAGCAGTTCTTC
CASRDHHNEQFF
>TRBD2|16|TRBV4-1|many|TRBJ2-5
TGCGCCAGCAGCCCCCAGGACCTGCTAGCGGGGGGGCCGGTGTACTTC
CASSPQDLLAGGPVYF
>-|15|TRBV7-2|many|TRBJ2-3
TGTGCCAGCAGCTTAGAAGCAGGGCGTACAGATACGCAGTATTTT
CASSLEAGRTDTQYF
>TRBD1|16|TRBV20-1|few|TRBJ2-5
TGCAGTGCTCACTACCTCGGGACAGTGCGGCAAGAGACCCAGTACTTC
CSAHYLGTVRQETQYF
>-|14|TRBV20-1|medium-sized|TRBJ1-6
TGCAGTGCTAGAAGAGGCAGGGAAGGTTCACCCCTCCACTTT
CSARRGREGSPLHF
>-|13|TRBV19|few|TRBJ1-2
TGTGCCAGTAGTCGTCCAGGAAACTATGGCTACACCTTC
CASSRPGNYGYTF
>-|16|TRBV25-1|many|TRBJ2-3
TGTGCCAGCAGCCAAACAATTAGGGGGGGGTCAGATACGCAGTATTTT
CASSQTIRGGSDTQYF
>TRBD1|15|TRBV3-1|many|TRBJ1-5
TGTGCCAGCAGCCCCTCGACAGGGGGCCTTCAGCCCCAGCATTTT
CASSPSTGGLQPQHF
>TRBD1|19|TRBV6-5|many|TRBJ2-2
TGTGCCAGCAGTTCGGGTGGCGTCGGCAGGGGGCATACCACCGGGGAGCTGTTTTTT
CASSSGGVGRGHTTGELFF
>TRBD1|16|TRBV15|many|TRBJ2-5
TGTGCCACCAGCACCGCTGGCGGACAGGGGGAAGAGACCCAGTACTTC
CATSTAGGQGEETQYF
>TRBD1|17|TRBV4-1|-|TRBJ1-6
TGCGCCAGCAGCCAAGATCCAGGGACAGAGATTACTTCACCCCTCCACTTT
CASSQDPGTEITSPLHF
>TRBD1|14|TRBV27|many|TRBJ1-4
TGTGCCAGCAGACAGGGGGCAGCTAATGAAAAACTGTTTTTT
CASRQGAANEKLFF
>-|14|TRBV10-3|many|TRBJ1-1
TGTGCCATCAGGGCAGCAATTGGGTCCACTGAAGCTTTCTTT
CAIRAAIGSTEAFF
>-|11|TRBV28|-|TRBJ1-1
TGTGCCAGCAGCCCTACAGGGGAAGCTTTCTTT
CASSPTGEAFF
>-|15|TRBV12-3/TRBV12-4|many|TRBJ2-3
TGTGCCAGCAGTTTGGTGGGACGAAGCACAGATACGCAGTATTTT
CASSLVGRSTDTQYF